This T cell receptor (beta chain) derives from a study of blood T cell repertoires in COVID-19. Study as a whole: Whether acute or convalescent, the COVID-19 samples came from the United States, Italy and Spain. Nucleic acid was either cDNA or gDNA, and it came from T cells, B-cell-depleted T cells, or PBMCs.

The table lists this clone with a count of one. In the authors' workflow: Amplification with reference gene primers provided the estimates of nucleated cell counts. Using immunoSEQ multiplex PCR, the repertoire was profiled, and TCRdb retains in-frame clones only, with some absent. D and trimming come from the DNA, and the V and J calls and clone size come from that table. The table shows tens of thousands of clones, with around 85% occurring only once. This CDR3 is built from 15 residues. Germline loops: CDR1 SGDLS, CDR2 YYNGEE. V was pared by 0 bases and J by 3 bases, with 12 bases between. Sequencing was done on a sample of peripheral blood. This TCR derives from a man older than 75 with acute or convalescent COVID-19. The J gene is TRBJ2-5, the V gene TRBV9; the D gene is possibly TRBD2 (5 bases). In nucleotides, the CDR3 is TGTGCCAGCAGCGTAGCGGGATACGAGAAAGAGACCCAGTACTTC. Translation gives CASSVAGYEKETQYF.